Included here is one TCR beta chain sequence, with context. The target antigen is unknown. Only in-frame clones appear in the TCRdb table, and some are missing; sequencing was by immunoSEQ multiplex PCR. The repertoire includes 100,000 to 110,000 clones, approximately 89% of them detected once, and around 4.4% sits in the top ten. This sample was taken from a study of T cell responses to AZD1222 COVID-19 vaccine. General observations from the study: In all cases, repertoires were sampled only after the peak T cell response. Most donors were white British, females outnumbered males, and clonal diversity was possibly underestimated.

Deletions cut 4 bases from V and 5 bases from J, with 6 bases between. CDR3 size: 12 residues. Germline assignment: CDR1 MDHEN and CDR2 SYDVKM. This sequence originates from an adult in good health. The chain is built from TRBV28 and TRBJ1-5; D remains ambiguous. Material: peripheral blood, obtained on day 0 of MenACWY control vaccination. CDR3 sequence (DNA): TGTGCCAGCAGTTCAGGTTATCAGCCCCAGCATTTT. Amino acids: CASSSGYQPQHF.